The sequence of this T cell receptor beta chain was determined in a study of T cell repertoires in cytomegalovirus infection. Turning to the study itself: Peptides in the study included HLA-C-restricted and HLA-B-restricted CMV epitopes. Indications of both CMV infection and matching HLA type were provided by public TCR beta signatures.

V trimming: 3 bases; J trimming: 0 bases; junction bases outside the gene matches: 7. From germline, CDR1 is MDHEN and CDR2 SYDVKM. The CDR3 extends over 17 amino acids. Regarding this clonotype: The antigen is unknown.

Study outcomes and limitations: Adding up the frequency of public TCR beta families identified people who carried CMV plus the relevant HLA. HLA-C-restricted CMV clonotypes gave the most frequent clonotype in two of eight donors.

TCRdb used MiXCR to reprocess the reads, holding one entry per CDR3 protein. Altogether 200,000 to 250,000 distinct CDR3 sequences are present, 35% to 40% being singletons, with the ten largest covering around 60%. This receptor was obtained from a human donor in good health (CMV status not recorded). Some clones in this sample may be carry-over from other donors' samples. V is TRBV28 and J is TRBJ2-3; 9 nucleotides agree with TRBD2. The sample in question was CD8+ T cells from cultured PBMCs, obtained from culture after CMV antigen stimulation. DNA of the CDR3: TGTGCCAGCAGTTTCCGACAGACTAGCGGTAGCACAGATACGCAGTATTTT. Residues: CASSFRQTSGSTDTQYF.